The 21 T cell receptor beta chains in this list originate from one sample, sequenced in a study of T-cell memory formation after mild COVID-19. Via MiXCR, TCRdb re-called the 5' RACE reads, giving one row per CDR3 protein. This table has 85,000 to 130,000 distinct CDR3 sequences, roughly 11% appearing once. The source material was PBMCs or a T cell subset sorted from them (not recorded which). The origin of the receptors is a man aged 18 to 29 who had mild COVID-19 (a few samples of this study predate the infection). Cell type and time point are not known.

This clonotype was detected a few times. The chain couples TRBV12-3 or TRBV12-4 to TRBJ2-7; tentative D call: TRBD2 (6 bases). The V end was cut by 3 bases, the J end by 0 bases, with 6 bases between. There are 13 residues in the CDR3. The CDR3 bases are TGTGCCAGCAGTTTGACTAGCTCCTACGAGCAGTACTTC. Residues: CASSLTSSYEQYF.

This chain joins TRBV12-3 or TRBV12-4 and TRBJ1-2; 8 nucleotides match TRBD1. The CDR3 contains 13 residues. V was clipped by 4 bases and J by 7 bases; unmatched bases: 5. In DNA form, the CDR3 reads TGTGCCAGCAGTTCAGGGGGCCACTCTGGCTACACCTTC. Translation gives CASSSGGHSGYTF.

This rearrangement joins TRBV7-2 to TRBJ1-2; 9 bases are shared with TRBD1. This CDR3 contains 16 residues. The trim removed 0 bases at V and 3 bases at J, leaving 5 bases unmatched. Germline CDR1 is SGHTA and CDR2 is FQGNSA. This chain's CDR3 is CASSLAPGQGDYGYTF. DNA for the CDR3: TGTGCCAGCAGCTTAGCCCCGGGACAGGGCGACTATGGCTACACCTTC.

This clonotype was recorded a few times. V and J are TRBV4-1 and TRBJ2-1; the D call may be TRBD1 or TRBD2 (6 bases each). From germline, CDR1 is MGHRA and CDR2 YSYEKL. The CDR3 extends over 15 amino acids. Trimming cost V 1 base and J 2 bases, with 9 bases left between them. The CDR3 bases are TGCGCCAGCAGCCAAGGGGGGGCGGCCTACAATGAGCAGTTCTTC. Protein sequence: CASSQGGAAYNEQFF.

This clonotype was counted a few times. The chain links TRBV9 to TRBJ2-3, with D uncertain. This CDR3 comprises 16 residues. V lost 1 base and J 2 bases, leaving 14 bases between the germline ends. In germline, CDR1 is SGDLS, CDR2 YYNGEE. The CDR3 is CASSVTAPPLTDTQYF. The CDR3 bases are TGTGCCAGCAGCGTAACGGCGCCACCCCTCACAGATACGCAGTATTTT.

V gene TRBV12-3 or TRBV12-4 combines with J gene TRBJ1-6; D gene ambiguous. V was pared by 6 bases and J by 9 bases, with 12 bases between. The CDR3 is 13 amino acids. CDR3 amino acids: CASRAGRLSPLHF. DNA of the CDR3: TGTGCCAGCAGGGCGGGGAGGCTTTCACCCCTCCACTTT.

This clonotype was recorded a few times. This chain connects TRBV5-6 to TRBJ2-7, with 7 nucleotides matching TRBD2. This CDR3 is 15 amino acids long. After removal of 4 bases from V and 4 bases from J, the junction contained 11 bases not matched to a gene. In germline, CDR1 is SGHDT, CDR2 YYEEEE. DNA of the CDR3: TGTGCCAGCAGCCCCGGGGCTAGCGGCGCTTACGAGCAGTACGTC. Translating gives CASSPGASGAYEQYV.

This clonotype came up a few times. The chain employs TRBV7-9 and TRBJ1-2; 7 bases are a match to TRBD1. The CDR3 consists of 15 residues. Germline trimming cut 5 bases from V and 2 bases from J; bases unmatched to any gene: 8. Germline lookup yields CDR1 SEHNR and CDR2 FQNEAQ (reference sequence). As DNA, the CDR3 is TGTGCCAGCAGCCTAGGGACAGCGTGGAACTATGGCTACACCTTC. Its translation: CASSLGTAWNYGYTF.

This clonotype was seen only a few times. This chain uses TRBV19 with TRBJ1-1, with TRBD1 matching 10 bases. Looked up from germline, CDR1 is LNHDA and CDR2 is SQIVND (reference sequence). V gave up 4 bases and J gave up 7 bases; unmatched junction bases: 3. CDR3 length: 13 residues. Here the CDR3 DNA reads TGTGCCAGTAGTAAGACAGGGGGCGATGAAGCTTTCTTT. It specifies CASSKTGGDEAFF.

The rearrangement uses TRBV6-2 or TRBV6-3 and TRBJ2-2; possibly TRBD2 for D (5 bases). CDR3 length: 14 residues. V gave up 0 bases and J gave up 3 bases, with 5 bases separating them. The germline gives CDR1 MNHEY, CDR2 SVGEGT. The CDR3 is CASSYSSDTGELFF. CDR3 DNA: TGTGCCAGCAGTTACTCTAGCGACACCGGGGAGCTGTTTTTT.

This clonotype was picked up a small number of times. The chain couples TRBV24-1 to TRBJ1-4; TRBD1 is a possible D gene (5 bases). Germline CDR1 reads KGHDR; CDR2 reads SFDVKD. Trimming left V 4 bases short and J 8 bases short, with 19 bases between. CDR3 length: 16 residues. CDR3 bases: TGTGCCACCAGTGACAAAGAGGGACCGATAGGGGAAAAACTGTTTTTT. Translation gives CATSDKEGPIGEKLFF.

The chain recombines TRBV6-1 with TRBJ1-2, with D perhaps matching TRBD1 (5 bases). V was shortened by 5 bases and J by 9 bases, with 19 bases between the two germline ends. This CDR3 comprises 14 residues. Germline V gives CDR1 MNHNS, CDR2 SASEGT. The CDR3 sequence is CASSKTGPRRSYTF. The CDR3 DNA sequence: TGTGCCAGCAGTAAAACAGGCCCTCGGAGAAGCTACACCTTC.

CDR3 nucleotide sequence: TGTGCCAGCAGCTCACCGGGACAGGGGGGCAATCAGCCCCAGCATTTT. Encoded protein: CASSSPGQGGNQPQHF. This chain joins TRBV7-2 and TRBJ1-5; 11 bases are a match to TRBD1. Germline trimming cut 4 bases from V and 2 bases from J; bases unmatched to any gene: 4. Germline V CDR1 and CDR2: SGHTA, FQGNSA. The CDR3 has 16 residues. The full variable domain, with the rest looked up from reference TRBV7-2 and TRBJ1-5, is GAGVSQSPSNKVTEKGKDVELRCDPISGHTALYWYRQSLGQGLEFLIYFQGNSAPDKSGLPSDRFSAERTGGSVSTLTIQRTQQEDSAVYLCASSSPGQGGNQPQHFGDGTRLSIL.

The chain couples TRBV7-2 to TRBJ2-7, with a tentative D call TRBD1 (6 bases). V lost 1 base, J lost 2 bases, and 6 bases lay in between. The CDR3 totals 13 residues. Germline V lookup: CDR1 SGHTA, CDR2 FQGNSA. Here the CDR3 reads CASSLEGAYEQYV. In nucleotides, the CDR3 is TGTGCCAGCAGCTTAGAGGGGGCCTACGAGCAGTACGTC.

V gene TRBV7-2 combines with J gene TRBJ1-2; the D is unclear. With 5 bases removed from V and 4 bases from J, the gap between germline ends came to 14 bases. The germline CDR1 and CDR2 sequences are SGHTA and FQGNSA. The CDR3 extends over 14 amino acids. The CDR3 DNA reads as TGTGCCAGCAGCATATCCTTTCGAACCTATGGCTACACCTTC. Translation gives CASSISFRTYGYTF.

In its sample, this clonotype was seen many times. This chain links TRBV7-6 with TRBJ1-6; D is unresolved. Germline CDR1 SGHVS, CDR2 FNYEAQ. Deletions cut 6 bases from V and 10 bases from J, with 13 bases between. This CDR3 spans 13 amino acids. The chain's CDR3 is CASSPSLGSPLHF. The CDR3 DNA reads TGTGCCAGCAGTCCCTCTTTGGGATCACCCCTCCACTTT.

This clonotype appeared many times. The chain has TRBV24-1 and TRBJ2-5; TRBD1 matches 9 bases. Germline trimming cut 4 bases from V and 5 bases from J; bases unmatched to any gene: 10. Germline loops: CDR1 KGHDR, CDR2 SFDVKD. The CDR3 contains 16 residues. CDR3 nucleotides: TGTGCCACCAGTGAGACCGGGACAGGGACTATGGAGACCCAGTACTTC. Its protein product is CATSETGTGTMETQYF.

This clonotype appeared a few times. The V gene is TRBV10-3, the J gene TRBJ2-7; D is unresolved. The V end lost 5 bases, the J end lost 1 base, and 9 bases lay between the germline ends. Germline CDR1 reads ENHRY; CDR2 reads SYGVKD. This CDR3 comprises 13 residues. CDR3 residues: CAISLGFSYEQYV. CDR3 nucleotides: TGTGCCATCAGTCTGGGGTTTTCCTACGAGCAGTACGTC.

This clonotype was picked up a small number of times. This chain joins TRBV7-2 and TRBJ2-7; 7 nucleotides align to TRBD1. CDR1 SGHTA and CDR2 FQGNSA come from the germline V gene. The CDR3 spans 15 residues. Trimming at V came to 5 bases and at J to 9 bases, leaving 16 bases not matched to a gene. The CDR3 coding sequence is TGTGCCAGCAGCCCCCGTGGGCAGGGGGTGTCGTTGCAGTACGTC. Its translation is CASSPRGQGVSLQYV.

This clonotype was seen only a few times. The chain uses TRBV12-3 or TRBV12-4 and TRBJ2-7; 10 positions agree with TRBD2. There are 18 residues in the CDR3. V shed 1 base and J 0 bases; nucleotides not matched to a gene: 9. The CDR3 bases are TGTGCCAGCAGTTTAGGAACTAGCGGGGCCAAAAGCTCCTACGAGCAGTACTTC. As protein: CASSLGTSGAKSSYEQYF.

V is TRBV3-1 and J is TRBJ1-5; D possibly corresponds to TRBD1 (5 bases). The CDR3 is 14 amino acids. The ends were cut back, 4 bases at V and 6 bases at J, with 13 bases in the middle. CDR1 LGHDT and CDR2 YNNKEL come from the germline V gene (reference sequence). DNA of the CDR3: TGTGCCAGCAGCCGGGACGGTGGAGGTCAGCCCCAGCATTTT. Translation gives CASSRDGGGQPQHF.